The next 6 T cell receptor beta chains were all read from a single sample in a study of T cell responses to AZD1222 COVID-19 vaccine. The assay was immunoSEQ multiplex PCR, and TCRdb's table has in-frame clones only and misses some. The sample has under 150,000 clones, roughly nine tenths seen once. Here the sequenced sample was peripheral blood, taken 28 days after the second AZD1222 dose. The receptors here all came from an adult who received the AZD1222 COVID-19 vaccine.

This chain connects TRBV5-1 to TRBJ1-1; D remains unclear. Germline lookup yields CDR1 SGHRS and CDR2 YFSETQ. The CDR3 loop spans 14 amino acids. Trimming cost V 2 bases and J 4 bases, with 12 bases left between them. CDR3: CASSLKIFGTEAFF. CDR3 sequence (DNA): TGCGCCAGCAGCTTAAAGATATTTGGCACTGAAGCTTTCTTT. Complete variable domain (other parts from reference TRBV5-1 and TRBJ1-1): KAGVTQTPRYLIKTRGQQVTLSCSPISGHRSVSWYQQTPGQGLQFLFEYFSETQRNKGNFPGRFSGRQFSNSRSEMNVSTLELGDSALYLCASSLKIFGTEAFFGQGTRLTVV.

V usage is TRBV6-5 and J usage is TRBJ1-1, with 7 bases matching TRBD1. CDR1 is MNHEY, CDR2 SVGAGI, per germline. The CDR3 is 14 amino acids. The trim removed 4 bases at V and 1 base at J, leaving 3 bases unmatched. The CDR3 is CASSSGQQNTEAFF. CDR3 DNA: TGTGCCAGCAGTTCGGGACAGCAGAACACTGAAGCTTTCTTT.

The chain joins TRBV27 to TRBJ1-2; perhaps TRBD1 as D (5 bases). With 5 bases removed from V and 6 bases from J, the gap between germline ends came to 13 bases. This CDR3 spans 13 amino acids. The germline gives CDR1 MNHEY, CDR2 SMNVEV (reference sequence). This CDR3 is CASSPRGGHGYTF. The CDR3 nucleotides are TGTGCCAGCAGTCCCCGTGGGGGTCATGGCTACACCTTC.

This clone occurred once. The V call is TRBV30, the J call TRBJ1-2, with D perhaps TRBD1 (6 bases). Trimming cost V 2 bases and J 8 bases, with 15 bases left between them. The CDR3 has 13 residues. The germline CDR1 and CDR2 sequences are GTSNPN and SVGIG (reference sequence). The CDR3 DNA is TGTGCCTGGAGTCCCCAGGGGCTCTTGGGCTACACCTTC. It encodes CAWSPQGLLGYTF.

The chain carries TRBV27 and TRBJ1-1; no firm D call. The V gene lost 0 bases and the J gene lost 5 bases, with 13 bases spanning the gap. Germline CDR1 MNHEY, CDR2 SMNVEV (reference sequence). The CDR3 covers 15 residues. The CDR3 DNA follows: TGTGCCAGCAGTTTATCGTGGGAGGGTTGGACTGAAGCTTTCTTT. Amino acid sequence: CASSLSWEGWTEAFF.

V and J are TRBV3-1 (or the pseudogene TRBV3-2) and TRBJ1-1; no reliable D call. The V end was cut by 1 base, the J end by 3 bases, with 15 bases between. This CDR3 has 16 residues. The germline V gene has CDR1 LGHDT and CDR2 YNNKEL (reference sequence). In DNA form, the CDR3 reads TGTGCCAGCAGCCAAGTGGGTTTACGGACGTACACTGAAGCTTTCTTT. Translated: CASSQVGLRTYTEAFF.